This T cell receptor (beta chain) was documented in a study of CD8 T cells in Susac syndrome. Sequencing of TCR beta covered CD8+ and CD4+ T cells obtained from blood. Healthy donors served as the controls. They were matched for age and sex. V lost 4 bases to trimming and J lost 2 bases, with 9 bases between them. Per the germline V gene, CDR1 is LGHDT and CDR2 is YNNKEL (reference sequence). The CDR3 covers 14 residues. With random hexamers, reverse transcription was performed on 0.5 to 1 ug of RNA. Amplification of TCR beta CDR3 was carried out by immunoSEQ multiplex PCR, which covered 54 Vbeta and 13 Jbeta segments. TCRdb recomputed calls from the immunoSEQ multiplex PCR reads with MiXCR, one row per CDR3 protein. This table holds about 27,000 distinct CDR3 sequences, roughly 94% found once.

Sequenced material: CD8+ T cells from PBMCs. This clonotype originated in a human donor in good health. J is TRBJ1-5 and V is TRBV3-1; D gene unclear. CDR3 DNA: TGTGCCAGCAGCCCAACCCAGGGCAATCAGCCCCAGCATTTT. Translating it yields CASSPTQGNQPQHF.